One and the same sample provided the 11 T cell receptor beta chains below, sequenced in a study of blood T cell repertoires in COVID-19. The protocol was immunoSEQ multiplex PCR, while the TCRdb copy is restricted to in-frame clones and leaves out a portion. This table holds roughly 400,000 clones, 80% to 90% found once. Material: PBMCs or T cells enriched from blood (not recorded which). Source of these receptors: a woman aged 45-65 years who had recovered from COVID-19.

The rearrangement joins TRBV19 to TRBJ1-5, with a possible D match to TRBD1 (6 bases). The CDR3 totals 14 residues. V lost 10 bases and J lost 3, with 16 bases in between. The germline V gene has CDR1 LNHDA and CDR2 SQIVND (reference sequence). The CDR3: CATSLQGTNQPQHF. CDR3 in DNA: TGTGCCACGAGTTTACAGGGAACCAATCAGCCCCAGCATTTT. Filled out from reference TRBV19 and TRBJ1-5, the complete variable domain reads DGGITQSPKYLFRKEGQNVTLSCEQNLNHDAMYWYRQDPGQGLRLIYYSQIVNDFQKGDIAEGYSVSREKKESFPLTVTSAQKNPTAFYLCATSLQGTNQPQHFGDGTRLSIL.

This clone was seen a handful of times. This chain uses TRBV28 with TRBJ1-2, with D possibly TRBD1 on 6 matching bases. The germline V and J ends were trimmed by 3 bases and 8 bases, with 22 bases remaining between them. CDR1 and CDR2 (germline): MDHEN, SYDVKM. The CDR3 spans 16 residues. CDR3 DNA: TGTGCCAGCAGTTTCCTTTCCCCCTCACAGGGAAACGGCTACACCTTC. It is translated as CASSFLSPSQGNGYTF.

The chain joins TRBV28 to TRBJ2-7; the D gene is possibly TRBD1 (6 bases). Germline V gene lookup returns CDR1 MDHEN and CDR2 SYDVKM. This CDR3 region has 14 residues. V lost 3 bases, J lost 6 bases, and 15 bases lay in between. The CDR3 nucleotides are TGTGCCAGCAGTTTGGGTGGGGGCTCAGCCGAGCAGTACTTC. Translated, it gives CASSLGGGSAEQYF.

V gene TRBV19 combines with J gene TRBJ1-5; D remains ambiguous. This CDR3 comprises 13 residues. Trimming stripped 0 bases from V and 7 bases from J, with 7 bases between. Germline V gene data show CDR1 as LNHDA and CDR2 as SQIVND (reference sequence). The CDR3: CASSIDLIQPQHF. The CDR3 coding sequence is TGTGCCAGTAGTATAGACCTAATACAGCCCCAGCATTTT.

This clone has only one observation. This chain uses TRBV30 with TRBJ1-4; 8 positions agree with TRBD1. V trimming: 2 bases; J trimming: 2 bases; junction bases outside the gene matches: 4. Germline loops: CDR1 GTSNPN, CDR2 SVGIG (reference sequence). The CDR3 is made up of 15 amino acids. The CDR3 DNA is TGTGCCTGGAGTCCAGGGGGCACTACTAATGAAAAACTGTTTTTT. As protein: CAWSPGGTTNEKLFF.

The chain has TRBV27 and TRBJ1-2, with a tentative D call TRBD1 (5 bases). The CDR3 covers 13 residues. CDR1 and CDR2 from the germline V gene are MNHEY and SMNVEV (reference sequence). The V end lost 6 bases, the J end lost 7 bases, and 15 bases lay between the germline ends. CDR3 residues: CASRPGRVGGYTF. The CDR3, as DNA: TGTGCCAGCAGGCCAGGCAGGGTTGGTGGCTACACCTTC.

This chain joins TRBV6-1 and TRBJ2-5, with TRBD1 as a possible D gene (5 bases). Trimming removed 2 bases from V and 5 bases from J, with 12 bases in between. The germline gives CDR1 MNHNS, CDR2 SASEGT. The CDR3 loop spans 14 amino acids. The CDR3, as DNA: TGTGCCAGCAGTGAACGCAGGGAATCGGAGACCCAGTACTTC. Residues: CASSERRESETQYF.

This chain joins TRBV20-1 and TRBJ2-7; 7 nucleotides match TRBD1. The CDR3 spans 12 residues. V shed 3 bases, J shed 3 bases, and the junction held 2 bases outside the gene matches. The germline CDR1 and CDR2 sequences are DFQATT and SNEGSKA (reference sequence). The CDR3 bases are TGCAGTGCTAGTCACAGGGGCTACGAGCAGTACTTC. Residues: CSASHRGYEQYF.

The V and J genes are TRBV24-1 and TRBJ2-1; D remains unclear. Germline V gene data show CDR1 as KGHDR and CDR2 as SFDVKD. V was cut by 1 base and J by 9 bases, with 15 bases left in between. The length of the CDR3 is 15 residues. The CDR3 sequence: CATSDFRQASGEQFF. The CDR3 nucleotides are TGTGCCACCAGTGATTTTAGGCAGGCCAGTGGTGAGCAGTTCTTC.

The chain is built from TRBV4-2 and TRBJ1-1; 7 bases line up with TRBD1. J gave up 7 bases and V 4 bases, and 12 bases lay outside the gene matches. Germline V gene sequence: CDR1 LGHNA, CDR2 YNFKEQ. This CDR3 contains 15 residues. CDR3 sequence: CASSRSGANRGEAFF. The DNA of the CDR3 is TGTGCCAGCAGCCGTTCGGGAGCGAACAGGGGTGAAGCTTTCTTT.

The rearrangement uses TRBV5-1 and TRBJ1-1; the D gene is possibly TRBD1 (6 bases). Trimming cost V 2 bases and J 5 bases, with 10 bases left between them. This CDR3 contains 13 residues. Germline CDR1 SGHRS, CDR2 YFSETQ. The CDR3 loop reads CASSFRGATEAFF. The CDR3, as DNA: TGCGCCAGCAGCTTCAGGGGCGCGACTGAAGCTTTCTTT.